These 6 T cell receptor beta chains were all obtained from the same sample, sequenced in a study of cytomegalovirus exposure and HLA in healthy donors. The study ran its PCR with 60 Vbeta and 13 Jbeta primers. TCRdb's copy holds only in-frame clones and misses some; the assay was immunoSEQ multiplex PCR. The data show 210,000 or so clones, just over 75% seen once. Sequencing was carried out using PBMCs. These receptors originate from a woman aged 55-70 years in good health and CMV-seropositive.

The chain links TRBV2 to TRBJ2-3; D possibly corresponds to TRBD1 (6 bases). The germline V gene encodes CDR1 SNHLY and CDR2 FYNNEI. V lost 6 bases and J lost 5, with 9 bases in between. The CDR3 is 12 residues long. The CDR3 DNA is TGTGCCAGCAGGGAACAGGGAGATACGCAGTATTTT. As protein: CASREQGDTQYF. Full variable domain (missing parts from reference TRBV2 and TRBJ2-3): EPEVTQTPSHQVTQMGQEVILRCVPISNHLYFYWYRQILGQKVEFLVSFYNNEISEKSEIFDDQFSVERPDGSNFTLKIRSTKLEDSAMYFCASREQGDTQYFGPGTRLTVL.

The chain employs TRBV7-2 and TRBJ1-1; D unclear. This CDR3 has 15 residues. CDR1 and CDR2 (germline): SGHTA, FQGNSA. V lost 2 bases and J 0 bases, leaving 10 bases between the germline ends. The CDR3 spells CASSLLNSMNTEAFF. CDR3 in DNA: TGTGCCAGCAGCTTACTGAACTCTATGAACACTGAAGCTTTCTTT.

The CDR3 DNA reads TGCGCCAGCAGCCAAGTCAGGGACTACACTGAAGCTTTCTTT. Protein product: CASSQVRDYTEAFF. V usage is TRBV4-1 and J usage is TRBJ1-1; perhaps TRBD1 as D (5 bases). The V gene's germline CDR1 is MGHRA and CDR2 YSYEKL. The CDR3 contains 14 residues. The V gene lost 1 base and the J gene lost 3 bases, with 9 bases spanning the gap.

This clone appeared once. CDR3 nucleotide sequence: TGCGCCAGCAGCTTGGGGGCTAGCGAATCCTACAATGAGCAGTTCTTC. Amino acid sequence: CASSLGASESYNEQFF. The J gene is TRBJ2-1, the V gene TRBV5-1, with D perhaps matching TRBD2 (6 bases). The CDR3 covers 16 residues. V was cut by 0 bases and J by 1 base, with 11 bases left in between. From germline, CDR1 is SGHRS and CDR2 YFSETQ.

This clone turned up a few times. The V and J genes are TRBV11-2 and TRBJ2-1; D perhaps matches TRBD2 (6 bases). V dropped 1 base and J dropped 5 bases, with 6 bases sitting between them. Germline V gene sequence: CDR1 SGHAT, CDR2 FQNNGV. This CDR3 comprises 13 residues. CDR3 sequence: CASSLGTNNEQFF. The CDR3 DNA reads as TGTGCCAGCAGCTTAGGGACTAACAATGAGCAGTTCTTC.

The chain has TRBV5-5 and TRBJ2-4, with D possibly being TRBD1 (5 bases). The V and J ends lost 2 bases and 9 bases respectively, with 15 bases between them. The length of the CDR3 is 14 residues. Germline-derived CDR1 and CDR2 are SGHKS and YYEKEE (reference sequence). The CDR3 protein is CASSLSGLGRIQYF. Written as DNA, the CDR3 is TGTGCCAGCAGCTTATCCGGCTTGGGGCGCATTCAGTACTTC.